Below, 26 T cell receptor beta chains from the same sample are listed, as sequenced in a study of blood T cell repertoires in COVID-19. Here immunoSEQ multiplex PCR was the method, and the copy in TCRdb shows in-frame clones only, minus some. The table lists 65,000 or so clones, roughly four fifths of them singletons. Material for sequencing was peripheral blood. These receptors were collected from a woman aged 45-59 years with active or convalescent COVID-19.

The J gene is TRBJ2-3, the V gene TRBV18, with unresolved D. Trimming stripped 3 bases from V and 5 bases from J, with 15 bases between. The CDR3 contains 15 residues. Germline loops: CDR1 KGHSH, CDR2 LQKENI. The CDR3 nucleotides read TGTGCCAGCTCACCTTTAGTCGAAGAGGAAGATACGCAGTATTTT. Protein sequence: CASSPLVEEEDTQYF.

This clone showed up just once. The rearrangement links TRBV30 to TRBJ2-7; maybe TRBD2 (6 bases). V shed 0 bases and J shed 6 bases, with 15 bases lying between them. The germline gives CDR1 GTSNPN, CDR2 SVGIG (reference sequence). The CDR3 has 14 residues. The DNA for the CDR3 is TGTGCCTGGAGTGTATCTGGCGGGATGGTCGAGCAGTACTTC. As protein: CAWSVSGGMVEQYF.

The CDR3 sequence is CSGSSGGSYNEQFF. The DNA of the CDR3 is TGCAGCGGGTCTAGCGGGGGTTCCTACAATGAGCAGTTCTTC. The chain couples TRBV29-1 to TRBJ2-1, with 10 bases identical to TRBD2. CDR1 and CDR2 (germline): SQVTM, ANQGSEA. The CDR3 consists of 14 residues. Trimming at V came to 7 bases and at J to 1 base, leaving 4 bases not matched to a gene.

CDR3 DNA: TGTGCCTGGAGTGGAGAGGGGAACACTGAAGCTTTCTTT. This gives the protein CAWSGEGNTEAFF. This chain links TRBV30 with TRBJ1-1; no reliable D call. Trimming left V 1 base short and J 1 base short, with 7 bases between. This CDR3 is 13 amino acids long. Germline-derived CDR1 and CDR2 are GTSNPN and SVGIG (reference sequence).

The V call is TRBV5-1, the J call TRBJ2-3; no clear D gene. The CDR3 consists of 14 residues. The V end lost 4 bases, the J end lost 2 bases, and 11 bases lay between the germline ends. CDR1 and CDR2 (germline): SGHRS, YFSETQ. CDR3 nucleotide sequence: TGCGCCAGCAGCCCCTTTCGAGCCACAGATACGCAGTATTTT. Translation: CASSPFRATDTQYF. Filled out from reference TRBV5-1 and TRBJ2-3, the complete variable domain reads KAGVTQTPRYLIKTRGQQVTLSCSPISGHRSVSWYQQTPGQGLQFLFEYFSETQRNKGNFPGRFSGRQFSNSRSEMNVSTLELGDSALYLCASSPFRATDTQYFGPGTRLTVL.

The genes are TRBV24-1 and TRBJ2-7; 8 nucleotides match TRBD2. This CDR3 is 16 amino acids long. With V trimmed by 2 bases and J by 7 bases, 12 bases remained unmatched. Germline values: CDR1 KGHDR, CDR2 SFDVKD. The CDR3 region has the DNA TGTGCCACCAGTGATTCAAAGTCGGGGGGGGGAAGGGAGCAGTACTTC. Translated, it gives CATSDSKSGGGREQYF.

This chain joins TRBV7-9 and TRBJ2-2; TRBD2 aligns across 15 bases. The V gene end was trimmed by 9 bases and the J gene end by 5 bases; junction bases not matched to a gene: 4. Germline V gives CDR1 SEHNR, CDR2 FQNEAQ (reference sequence). The CDR3 is 15 amino acids. As DNA, the CDR3 is TGTGCCAGAGGACTAGCGGGAGGGCCTACCGGGGAGCTGTTTTTT. It yields the protein CARGLAGGPTGELFF.

This clone was picked up one time. The chain uses TRBV7-9 and TRBJ2-6; TRBD1 matches at 12 bases. The V and J ends lost 5 bases and 4 bases, in that order; junction bases with no gene match: 6. Germline lookup yields CDR1 SEHNR and CDR2 FQNEAQ (reference sequence). The CDR3 is 17 amino acids. As DNA, the CDR3 is TGTGCCAGCAGCCCGGGACAGGGGGCGCAAGGGGCCAACGTCCTGACTTTC. It translates to CASSPGQGAQGANVLTF. The full variable domain, with the rest looked up from reference TRBV7-9 and TRBJ2-6, is DTGVSQNPRHKITKRGQNVTFRCDPISEHNRLYWYRQTLGQGPEFLTYFQNEAQLEKSRLLSDRFSAERPKGSFSTLEIQRTEQGDSAMYLCASSPGQGAQGANVLTFGAGSRLTVL.

V is TRBV3-1 (or the pseudogene TRBV3-2) and J is TRBJ1-1; weak D call: TRBD1 (5 bases). The V and J ends lost 4 bases and 7 bases respectively, with 13 bases between them. The CDR3 consists of 13 residues. Germline values: CDR1 LGHDT, CDR2 YNNKEL (reference sequence). This chain's CDR3 is CASSPRGFGEAFF. DNA for the CDR3: TGTGCCAGCAGCCCAAGGGGTTTCGGTGAAGCTTTCTTT.

Comments on this clone: An end of the junction does not agree with germline; a read error may underlie this. The V call is TRBV9, the J call TRBJ2-1; D remains unclear. Germline CDR1 is SGDLS and CDR2 is YYNGEE. The CDR3 length is 10 residues. The DNA of the CDR3 is TGTGCCAGCAGCGACCTGGCCCAAATCTTC. Translating gives CASSDLAQIF.

This clone was counted between two and nine times. This chain joins TRBV5-1 and TRBJ1-1; D gene ambiguous. V was cut by 4 bases and J by 3 bases, with 13 bases left in between. CDR3 length equals 14 residues. Germline CDR1 SGHRS, CDR2 YFSETQ. CDR3 sequence reads: CASSPRSGYTEAFF. The CDR3 coding sequence is TGCGCCAGCAGCCCGAGGTCGGGGTACACTGAAGCTTTCTTT.

The V and J genes are TRBV6-5 and TRBJ1-4, with D possibly TRBD1 on 6 matching bases. V was pared by 2 bases and J by 4 bases, with 11 bases between. Germline CDR1 reads MNHEY; CDR2 reads SVGAGI. This CDR3 has 15 amino acids. The CDR3 is CASSYGGADNEKLFF. Here the CDR3 DNA reads TGTGCCAGCAGTTACGGGGGGGCCGATAATGAAAAACTGTTTTTT.

This clone was found a few times. This rearrangement joins TRBV18 to TRBJ1-3; D ambiguous. The CDR3 is 15 amino acids. Trimming stripped 6 bases from V and 8 bases from J, with 20 bases between. Germline CDR1 reads KGHSH; CDR2 reads LQKENI. The CDR3 region is CASSPTRGPTDTIYF. The CDR3 nucleotides are TGTGCCAGCTCTCCTACCAGAGGCCCGACGGACACCATATATTTT.

This clone was seen more than once but under ten times. The chain carries TRBV7-9 and TRBJ1-1; tentatively, D is TRBD1 (5 bases). Germline loops: CDR1 SEHNR, CDR2 FQNEAQ (reference sequence). Trimming removed 7 bases at V and 1 base at J, with 13 bases between. The CDR3 totals 14 residues. The CDR3 reads CASNQGTGNTEAFF. The CDR3 nucleotides are TGTGCCAGCAACCAGGGCACAGGGAACACTGAAGCTTTCTTT. The variable domain in full, completed from reference TRBV7-9 and TRBJ1-1, reads DTGVSQNPRHKITKRGQNVTFRCDPISEHNRLYWYRQTLGQGPEFLTYFQNEAQLEKSRLLSDRFSAERPKGSFSTLEIQRTEQGDSAMYLCASNQGTGNTEAFFGQGTRLTVV.

This chain connects TRBV7-2 to TRBJ2-3; 10 bases line up with TRBD2. V shed 5 bases and J 4 bases; nucleotides not matched to a gene: 15. CDR1 is SGHTA and CDR2 is FQGNSA in the germline V gene. This CDR3 is built from 18 residues. The CDR3 DNA reads TGTGCCAGCAGCCCCGATGGACCGAGCGGGAGGGCATCAGATACGCAGTATTTT. As protein: CASSPDGPSGRASDTQYF.

The rearrangement uses TRBV5-8 and TRBJ2-4; TRBD1 matches at 8 bases. In germline, CDR1 is SGHTS, CDR2 YDEGEE. The CDR3 loop spans 14 amino acids. Germline trimming cut 7 bases from V and 4 bases from J; bases unmatched to any gene: 7. The DNA for the CDR3 is TGTGCCAGCCCAGGCAGGGGGCTGAAAAACATTCAGTACTTC. Amino acid sequence: CASPGRGLKNIQYF.

This sequence joins TRBV7-3 and TRBJ2-7; 12 bases line up with TRBD1. Trimming at V came to 4 bases and at J to 2 bases, leaving 6 bases not matched to a gene. Per the germline V gene, CDR1 is SGHTA and CDR2 is FQGTGA. This CDR3 comprises 16 residues. CDR3 protein: CASSSWGTGGPYEQYF. CDR3 sequence (DNA): TGTGCCAGCAGCTCATGGGGGACAGGGGGCCCCTACGAGCAGTACTTC.

The chain links TRBV6-6 to TRBJ2-3; 7 bases are a match to TRBD1. Losses at the gene ends were 5 bases for V and 9 bases for J; bases not matched to a gene: 8. There are 13 residues in the CDR3. The germline V gene encodes CDR1 MNHNY and CDR2 SVGAGI (reference sequence). CDR3: CASSDLRTGTQYF. As DNA, the CDR3 is TGTGCCAGCAGTGACTTAAGGACAGGAACGCAGTATTTT.

V is TRBV5-1 and J is TRBJ2-1, with a possible D match to TRBD2 (5 bases). The CDR3 runs to 17 residues. Germline CDR1 reads SGHRS; CDR2 reads YFSETQ. V gave up 4 bases and J gave up 0 bases, with 17 bases separating them. CDR3 residues: CASSGNGVSYSYNEQFF. The CDR3 DNA reads TGCGCCAGCAGCGGAAACGGGGTCTCCTACTCCTACAATGAGCAGTTCTTC.

The chain combines TRBV30 with TRBJ1-4; D is perhaps TRBD1 (5 bases). Germline V gene sequence: CDR1 GTSNPN, CDR2 SVGIG (reference sequence). Trimming took off 2 bases at V and 8 bases at J, with 9 bases between the two ends. The CDR3 is 12 amino acids. In DNA form, the CDR3 reads TGTGCCTGGAGTCTGAAGGGGGAAAAACTGTTTTTT. Translating gives CAWSLKGEKLFF.

This chain uses TRBV28 with TRBJ2-6; TRBD1 agrees at 7 bases. V dropped 9 bases and J dropped 4; count of bases not matched to a gene: 6. Germline loops: CDR1 MDHEN, CDR2 SYDVKM. This CDR3 contains 14 residues. The CDR3 DNA is TGTGCCAGTACGACAGGGACCGGGGCCAACGTCCTGACTTTC. It is translated as CASTTGTGANVLTF.

The chain couples TRBV24-1 to TRBJ1-2; no reliable D call. Trimming took off 3 bases at V and 10 bases at J, with 17 bases between the two ends. There are 14 residues in the CDR3. Germline CDR1 is KGHDR and CDR2 is SFDVKD. CDR3 sequence (DNA): TGTGCCACCAGTGATCCGACCCTCGGAGCTGTCTACACCTTC. This gives the protein CATSDPTLGAVYTF.

This chain uses TRBV6-5 with TRBJ1-2; perhaps TRBD1 as D (6 bases). The length of the CDR3 is 14 residues. The germline V gene encodes CDR1 MNHEY and CDR2 SVGAGI. The V end lost 3 bases, the J end lost 4 bases, and 12 bases lay between the germline ends. This CDR3 reads CASSYGTTTYGYTF. CDR3 nucleotides: TGTGCCAGCAGTTATGGGACAACGACCTATGGCTACACCTTC.

CDR3 protein: CASSKEWTGGYEQYF. CDR3 DNA: TGTGCCAGCAGCAAAGAGTGGACAGGGGGCTACGAGCAGTACTTC. V and J are TRBV21-1 and TRBJ2-7; TRBD1, the table's D call, lacks a check against the DNA. TRBV21-1 is assigned pseudogene status. This CDR3 spans 15 amino acids.

This clone was picked up many times. The V and J genes are TRBV4-3 and TRBJ2-3, with 8 bases matching TRBD2. CDR3 length: 16 residues. The V gene end was trimmed by 1 base and the J gene end by 0 bases; junction bases not matched to a gene: 3. The germline V gene has CDR1 LGHNA and CDR2 YSLEER. CDR3 sequence reads: CASSQGASGSTDTQYF. CDR3 DNA: TGCGCCAGCAGCCAAGGGGCTAGCGGGAGCACAGATACGCAGTATTTT.

This chain uses TRBV18 with TRBJ1-2; D is possibly TRBD1 (5 bases). V was cut by 1 base and J by 6 bases, with 15 bases left in between. There are 15 residues in the CDR3. Germline V CDR1 and CDR2: KGHSH, LQKENI. CDR3 sequence reads: CASSPLARVTDGYTF. For the CDR3, the DNA is TGTGCCAGCTCACCACTAGCCAGGGTCACAGATGGCTACACCTTC. Variable domain in full (rest from reference TRBV18 and TRBJ1-2): NAGVMQNPRHLVRRRGQEARLRCSPMKGHSHVYWYRQLPEEGLKFMVYLQKENIIDESGMPKERFSAEFPKEGPSILRIQQVVRGDSAAYFCASSPLARVTDGYTFGSGTRLTVV.